Shown below are 19 T cell receptor beta chains from a single sample sequenced in a study of beta chain features in type 1 diabetes. Of the isolated RNA, all was reverse transcribed, and so the sequenced material was expressed TCRB transcripts. Method: immunoSEQ multiplex PCR; TCRdb's copy keeps in-frame clones and lacks some. The sample includes hundreds of thousands of clones, around 12% of them seen just once. Sample: naive CD4+ T cells from blood. These receptors came from a man aged 18 to 29 in good health.

Of note for this clone: Different DNA sequences within this sample yield the same CDR3. The chain is built from TRBV9 and TRBJ2-7; D might be TRBD2 (6 bases). CDR3 length: 14 residues. CDR1 and CDR2 (germline): SGDLS, YYNGEE. V dropped 0 bases and J dropped 0 bases, with 7 bases sitting between them. CDR3 bases: TGTGCCAGCAGCGTAGGTAGCGGCTCCTACGAGCAGTACTTC. It yields the protein CASSVGSGSYEQYF.

This chain links TRBV5-1 with TRBJ1-1; D not certain. Trimming removed 8 bases from V and 4 bases from J, with 15 bases in between. This CDR3 contains 13 residues. Germline CDR1 SGHRS, CDR2 YFSETQ. The CDR3 sequence is CARPQSPFTEAFF. The CDR3 nucleotides read TGCGCCAGACCCCAGTCGCCTTTCACTGAAGCTTTCTTT. The full variable domain, its missing parts supplied by reference TRBV5-1 and TRBJ1-1, is KAGVTQTPRYLIKTRGQQVTLSCSPISGHRSVSWYQQTPGQGLQFLFEYFSETQRNKGNFPGRFSGRQFSNSRSEMNVSTLELGDSALYLCARPQSPFTEAFFGQGTRLTVV.

In its sample, this clone was seen a few times. This chain uses TRBV28 with TRBJ2-3, with TRBD2 matching over 10 bases. V trimming: 6 bases; J trimming: 1 base; junction bases outside the gene matches: 1. Germline V gene sequence: CDR1 MDHEN, CDR2 SYDVKM. The CDR3 consists of 14 residues. The CDR3 spells CASSSGGGTDTQYF. In DNA form, the CDR3 reads TGTGCCAGCAGCAGCGGGGGGGGCACAGATACGCAGTATTTT.

In this sample, this clone turned up a few times. The chain has TRBV9 and TRBJ1-1, with D perhaps TRBD1 (6 bases). V was pared by 0 bases and J by 3 bases, with 12 bases between. Germline V gene data show CDR1 as SGDLS and CDR2 as YYNGEE. The CDR3 spans 15 residues. The CDR3 spells CASSVVGGPYTEAFF. CDR3 DNA: TGTGCCAGCAGCGTAGTTGGGGGCCCGTACACTGAAGCTTTCTTT.

This clone occurred a few times. DNA of the CDR3: TGTGCCAGCAGCGCTCCCCCGCGCGAGACCCAGTACTTC. This sequence encodes CASSAPPRETQYF. This chain uses TRBV9 with TRBJ2-5, with no clear D. This CDR3 region has 13 residues. CDR1 SGDLS and CDR2 YYNGEE come from the germline V gene. The V end was cut by 3 bases, the J end by 5 bases, with 11 bases between.

A word on this clone: One junction end disagrees with the germline gene, perhaps due to a read error. The rearrangement joins TRBV30 to TRBJ1-2; the match to TRBD1 covers 8 bases. CDR3 length: 17 residues. Germline V gene sequence: CDR1 GTSNPN, CDR2 SVGIG (reference sequence). The CDR3 DNA sequence: TGTGCCTGGAGCCGAACCCTTATTGCTCTAGGACAGGGAGAGTGGGCCTTC. Its protein is CAWSRTLIALGQGEWAF.

The chain has TRBV5-8 and TRBJ1-1, with D tentatively TRBD1 (6 bases). Trimming cost V 4 bases and J 5 bases, with 12 bases left between them. Germline V gives CDR1 SGHTS, CDR2 YDEGEE. The CDR3 contains 13 residues. The CDR3 loop is CASSPGQETEAFF. CDR3 DNA: TGTGCCAGCAGCCCGGGACAAGAGACTGAAGCTTTCTTT.

This chain links TRBV4-3 with TRBJ2-1; perhaps TRBD2 as D (6 bases). Per germline, CDR1 LGHNA and CDR2 YSLEER. V was pared by 6 bases and J by 7 bases, with 13 bases between. The CDR3 is made up of 13 amino acids. Written as DNA, the CDR3 is TGCGCCAGCAGAAGACTAGGAACGAATGAGCAGTTCTTC. Amino acid sequence: CASRRLGTNEQFF.

This clone was recorded a few times. The chain has TRBV28 and TRBJ1-2, with TRBD1 matching 9 bases. Germline CDR1 reads MDHEN; CDR2 reads SYDVKM. V trimming: 5 bases; J trimming: 4 bases; junction bases outside the gene matches: 8. This CDR3 contains 15 residues. The CDR3 DNA is TGTGCCAGCAGTCGGGACAGGGTTTATCTCTATGGCTACACCTTC. Its translation: CASSRDRVYLYGYTF.

The chain couples TRBV5-1 to TRBJ2-7; 7 bases match TRBD2. V trimming: 0 bases; J trimming: 9 bases; junction bases outside the gene matches: 21. Germline lookup yields CDR1 SGHRS and CDR2 YFSETQ. The CDR3 extends over 18 amino acids. The CDR3 spells CASSLGLAGEPVGSRQYF. Here the CDR3 DNA reads TGCGCCAGCAGCTTGGGTTTAGCGGGTGAACCTGTAGGAAGTCGGCAGTACTTC.

This clone occurred a few times. The rearrangement uses TRBV5-4 and TRBJ2-5, with TRBD2 as a possible D gene (6 bases). Trimming took 0 bases from V and 3 from J, leaving 15 bases between them. In germline, CDR1 is SGHNT, CDR2 YYREEE (reference sequence). CDR3 length: 16 residues. This CDR3 reads CASSLDSASAKETQYF. The DNA for the CDR3 is TGTGCCAGCAGCTTGGACTCGGCTAGCGCAAAAGAGACCCAGTACTTC. Full variable domain (remainder filled in from reference TRBV5-4 and TRBJ2-5): ETGVTQSPTHLIKTRGQQVTLRCSSQSGHNTVSWYQQALGQGPQFIFQYYREEENGRGNFPPRFSGLQFPNYSSELNVNALELDDSALYLCASSLDSASAKETQYFGPGTRLLVL.

The chain combines TRBV28 with TRBJ1-2; 7 nucleotides agree with TRBD1. The trim removed 4 bases at V and 3 bases at J, leaving 8 bases unmatched. The CDR3 has 15 amino acids. Germline-derived CDR1 and CDR2 are MDHEN and SYDVKM. The CDR3 spells CASSSGGTDDYGYTF. DNA of the CDR3: TGTGCCAGCAGTTCTGGCGGGACAGATGACTATGGCTACACCTTC.

This clone was seen a few times. The V call is TRBV5-8, the J call TRBJ1-5; D remains ambiguous. The CDR3 is made up of 12 amino acids. V lost 1 base and J 5 bases, leaving 4 bases between the germline ends. Germline V gene lookup returns CDR1 SGHTS and CDR2 YDEGEE. CDR3 sequence reads: CASSLYYQPQHF. In DNA form, the CDR3 reads TGTGCCAGCAGCTTGTATTATCAGCCCCAGCATTTT.

The chain couples TRBV28 to TRBJ2-7; 10 positions agree with TRBD2. The CDR3 spans 15 residues. V trimming: 5 bases; J trimming: 0 bases; junction bases outside the gene matches: 4. CDR1 is MDHEN, CDR2 SYDVKM, per germline. This chain's CDR3 is CASSTSGTSSYEQYF. CDR3 nucleotide sequence: TGTGCCAGCAGTACTAGCGGGACTAGCTCCTACGAGCAGTACTTC.

This rearrangement joins TRBV5-1 to TRBJ1-2, with D possibly being TRBD1 (5 bases). Per the germline V gene, CDR1 is SGHRS and CDR2 is YFSETQ. The CDR3 consists of 13 residues. Trimming took 0 bases from V and 5 from J, leaving 8 bases between them. The chain's CDR3 is CASSLAGGYGYTF. In nucleotides, the CDR3 is TGCGCCAGCAGCTTGGCCGGGGGGTATGGCTACACCTTC.

This clone has only a few counts. The chain combines TRBV2 with TRBJ1-4; possible D gene TRBD1, 6 bases. The CDR3 covers 12 residues. V gave up 6 bases and J gave up 8 bases, with 10 bases separating them. The germline V gene has CDR1 SNHLY and CDR2 FYNNEI. CDR3: CASRIGQEKLFF. The CDR3 nucleotides read TGTGCCAGCAGGATAGGACAGGAAAAACTGTTTTTT. The whole variable domain, filled in from reference TRBV2 and TRBJ1-4, reads EPEVTQTPSHQVTQMGQEVILRCVPISNHLYFYWYRQILGQKVEFLVSFYNNEISEKSEIFDDQFSVERPDGSNFTLKIRSTKLEDSAMYFCASRIGQEKLFFGSGTQLSVL.

This clone has only a few counts. The chain links TRBV30 to TRBJ2-5; D not resolved. Gene TRBJ2-7 matches the end of the DNA better, so the J call may be wrong. From germline, CDR1 is GTSNPN and CDR2 SVGIG (reference sequence). The CDR3 has 12 amino acids. The CDR3 region is CAWSVTSYEQYF. CDR3 sequence (DNA): TGTGCCTGGAGTGTAACCTCCTACGAGCAGTACTTC.

The chain couples TRBV9 to TRBJ2-7; the match to TRBD2 covers 7 bases. Looked up from germline, CDR1 is SGDLS and CDR2 is YYNGEE. The V and J ends lost 4 bases and 0 bases, in that order; junction bases with no gene match: 4. CDR3 length: 14 residues. CDR3 DNA: TGTGCCAGCAGCACAAGCGGGGCCTCCTACGAGCAGTACTTC. Its protein product is CASSTSGASYEQYF.

The CDR3 loop reads CASSPLGPAYEQYF. CDR3 DNA: TGTGCCAGCAGCCCTTTGGGGCCCGCCTACGAGCAGTACTTC. The rearrangement joins TRBV7-9 to TRBJ2-7; tentatively, D is TRBD1 (5 bases). Trimming took 5 bases from V and 2 from J, leaving 13 bases between them. In germline, CDR1 is SEHNR, CDR2 FQNEAQ (reference sequence). The CDR3 has 14 amino acids.